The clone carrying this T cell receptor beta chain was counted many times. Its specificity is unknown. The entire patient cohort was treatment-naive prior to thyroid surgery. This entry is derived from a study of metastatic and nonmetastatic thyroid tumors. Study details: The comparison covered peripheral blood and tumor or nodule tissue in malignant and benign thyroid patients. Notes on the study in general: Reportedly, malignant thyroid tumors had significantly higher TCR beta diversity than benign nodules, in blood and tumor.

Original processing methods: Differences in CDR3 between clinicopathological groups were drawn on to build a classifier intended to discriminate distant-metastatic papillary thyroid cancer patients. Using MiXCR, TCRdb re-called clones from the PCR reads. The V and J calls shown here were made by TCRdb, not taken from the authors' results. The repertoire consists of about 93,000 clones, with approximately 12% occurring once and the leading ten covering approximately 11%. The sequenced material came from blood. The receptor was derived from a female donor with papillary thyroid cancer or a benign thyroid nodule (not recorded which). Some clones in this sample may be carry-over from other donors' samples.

This chain's CDR3 is CASSPLDREYYGYTF. The CDR3 nucleotides are TGTGCCAGCAGCCCCCTCGACAGGGAGTACTATGGCTACACCTTC. The gene calls are TRBV5-6 and TRBJ1-2; 7 bases agree with TRBD1. V lost 4 bases to trimming and J lost 3 bases; unmatched junction nucleotides: 9. The germline V gene has CDR1 SGHDT and CDR2 YYEEEE. The CDR3 has 15 amino acids.